The 29 T cell receptor beta chains below were found in one sample sequenced in a study of blood T cell repertoires in COVID-19. Profiling relied on immunoSEQ multiplex PCR, and the TCRdb table lists in-frame clones only, not all of them. Of under 300,000 clones in the sample, around 81% were seen once. Material: peripheral blood. These receptors were obtained from a man younger than 45 who had recovered from COVID-19.

This clone appeared once. V usage is TRBV9 and J usage is TRBJ2-7; maybe TRBD2 (7 bases). The V gene's germline CDR1 is SGDLS and CDR2 YYNGEE. V lost 5 bases and J lost 2, with 17 bases in between. CDR3 length: 15 amino acids. Here the CDR3 DNA reads TGTGCCAGCAGTAGGGGGGGGCTCGGGACCTACGAGCAGTACTTC. It codes for CASSRGGLGTYEQYF.

The V gene is TRBV7-7, the J gene TRBJ2-1; 16 nucleotides match TRBD2. V shed 5 bases, J shed 5 bases, and the junction held 3 bases outside the gene matches. CDR1 SSHAT and CDR2 FNYEAQ come from the germline V gene (reference sequence). This CDR3 contains 16 residues. For the CDR3, the DNA is TGTGCCAGCAGCACCGGGACTAGCGGGGGGGACAATGAGCAGTTCTTC. Encoded protein: CASSTGTSGGDNEQFF.

This clone was observed a few times. The rearrangement joins TRBV7-2 to TRBJ2-2; the match to TRBD2 covers 10 bases. CDR1 and CDR2 (germline): SGHTA, FQGNSA. Trimming took 0 bases from V and 6 from J; bases not matched to a gene: 4. There are 16 residues in the CDR3. CDR3: CASSLAPSGGAGELFF. DNA for the CDR3: TGTGCCAGCAGCTTAGCGCCGAGCGGGGGGGCCGGGGAGCTGTTTTTT.

The V gene is TRBV11-2, the J gene TRBJ2-3; D remains unclear. Trimming stripped 1 base from V and 8 bases from J, with 10 bases between. There are 13 residues in the CDR3. CDR1 SGHAT and CDR2 FQNNGV come from the germline V gene. The CDR3 is CASSLGPVPTQYF. The CDR3, as DNA: TGTGCCAGCAGCTTAGGTCCGGTACCTACGCAGTATTTT. Supplemented by reference TRBV11-2 and TRBJ2-3, the full variable domain reads EAGVAQSPRYKIIEKRQSVAFWCNPISGHATLYWYQQILGQGPKLLIQFQNNGVVDDSQLPKDRFSAERLKGVDSTLKIQPAKLEDSAVYLCASSLGPVPTQYFGPGTRLTVL.

J is TRBJ1-1 and V is TRBV11-2; 8 bases fit TRBD1. J lost 5 bases, V lost 5 bases, and 4 bases had no gene match. This CDR3 has 13 amino acids. Germline V gene sequence: CDR1 SGHAT, CDR2 FQNNGV. CDR3 nucleotides: TGTGCCAGCAGCCCAGGGACAGGTACTGAAGCTTTCTTT. It yields the protein CASSPGTGTEAFF. The full variable domain, rest sourced from reference TRBV11-2 and TRBJ1-1, is EAGVAQSPRYKIIEKRQSVAFWCNPISGHATLYWYQQILGQGPKLLIQFQNNGVVDDSQLPKDRFSAERLKGVDSTLKIQPAKLEDSAVYLCASSPGTGTEAFFGQGTRLTVV.

The rearrangement uses TRBV28 and TRBJ2-6; D is possibly TRBD1 (5 bases). This CDR3 comprises 16 residues. The germline V and J ends were trimmed by 6 bases and 4 bases, with 16 bases remaining between them. CDR1 MDHEN and CDR2 SYDVKM come from the germline V gene. CDR3 amino acids: CASSPPQGTGANVLTF. The DNA of the CDR3 is TGTGCCAGCAGCCCCCCCCAGGGAACCGGGGCCAACGTCCTGACTTTC.

This chain uses TRBV5-1 with TRBJ2-5; the match to TRBD1 covers 7 bases. In germline, CDR1 is SGHRS, CDR2 YFSETQ. Unmatched junction bases numbered 6, after V lost 0 bases and J lost 1 base. The CDR3 extends over 16 amino acids. Written as DNA, the CDR3 is TGCGCCAGCAGCTTGGCCGGGGACAGCGGCCAAGAGACCCAGTACTTC. Its protein product is CASSLAGDSGQETQYF. The full variable domain, rest sourced from reference TRBV5-1 and TRBJ2-5, is KAGVTQTPRYLIKTRGQQVTLSCSPISGHRSVSWYQQTPGQGLQFLFEYFSETQRNKGNFPGRFSGRQFSNSRSEMNVSTLELGDSALYLCASSLAGDSGQETQYFGPGTRLLVL.

The sample holds a few counts of this clone. The chain recombines TRBV5-1 with TRBJ2-5, with TRBD2 matching over 8 bases. The CDR3 is 15 amino acids. V was pared by 0 bases and J by 4 bases, with 5 bases of the junction left unmatched. Germline V CDR1 and CDR2: SGHRS, YFSETQ. CDR3 bases: TGCGCCAGCAGCTTGGTACCGGGAGGGACAGAGACCCAGTACTTC. This translates into CASSLVPGGTETQYF.

This chain joins TRBV5-5 and TRBJ1-2; D remains ambiguous. The CDR3 is 14 amino acids. Germline V gene lookup returns CDR1 SGHKS and CDR2 YYEKEE (reference sequence). The V end was cut by 3 bases, the J end by 1 base, with 10 bases between. The CDR3 reads CASSSPPDNYGYTF. The CDR3 DNA is TGTGCCAGCAGCTCCCCGCCAGATAACTATGGCTACACCTTC.

The rearrangement links TRBV6-5 to TRBJ2-2; D perhaps matches TRBD2 (6 bases). Between the trimmed V and J ends, which lost 4 bases and 4 bases, there was a span of 10 bases. CDR1 and CDR2 from the germline V gene are MNHEY and SVGAGI. CDR3 length: 14 amino acids. The CDR3 loop is CASSSRRGTGELFF. The DNA for the CDR3 is TGTGCCAGCAGTTCGAGGAGGGGCACCGGGGAGCTGTTTTTT.

V usage is TRBV29-1 and J usage is TRBJ1-2; 9 positions agree with TRBD1. The trim removed 7 bases at V and 2 bases at J, leaving 5 bases unmatched. The length of the CDR3 is 13 residues. Germline-derived CDR1 and CDR2 are SQVTM and ANQGSEA. The CDR3 sequence: CSAGTGKNYGYTF. The DNA of the CDR3 is TGCAGCGCCGGGACAGGGAAAAACTATGGCTACACCTTC.

This rearrangement joins TRBV19 to TRBJ1-1, with TRBD1 identical over 7 bases. Germline V gives CDR1 LNHDA, CDR2 SQIVND (reference sequence). Trimming removed 4 bases from V and 2 bases from J; junction bases left unmatched: 7. The CDR3 extends over 15 amino acids. The CDR3 sequence is CASSTRQGFNTEAFF. The CDR3 nucleotides read TGTGCCAGTAGTACACGACAGGGTTTTAACACTGAAGCTTTCTTT.

The CDR3 loop is CASSLGQRNYGYTF. The CDR3 region has the DNA TGTGCCAGCAGCTTGGGGCAGAGGAACTATGGCTACACCTTC. The rearrangement joins TRBV5-4 to TRBJ1-2; D is unclear. Between the trimmed V and J ends, which lost 0 bases and 2 bases, there was a span of 8 bases. Germline lookup yields CDR1 SGHNT and CDR2 YYREEE (reference sequence). The CDR3 loop spans 14 amino acids. Looking up the rest from reference TRBV5-4 and TRBJ1-2 gives the full variable domain: ETGVTQSPTHLIKTRGQQVTLRCSSQSGHNTVSWYQQALGQGPQFIFQYYREEENGRGNFPPRFSGLQFPNYSSELNVNALELDDSALYLCASSLGQRNYGYTFGSGTRLTVV.

The chain combines TRBV5-4 with TRBJ2-2; 11 nucleotides align to TRBD2. The germline V gene encodes CDR1 SGHNT and CDR2 YYREEE (reference sequence). The CDR3 loop spans 16 amino acids. V lost 2 bases, J lost 6 bases, and 6 bases stayed unmatched. The DNA for the CDR3 is TGTGCCAGCAGCTTATGGGTTAGCGGGGGGGCCGGGGAGCTGTTTTTT. It is translated as CASSLWVSGGAGELFF.

The chain employs TRBV6-2 or TRBV6-3 and TRBJ2-5; 8 nucleotides align to TRBD2. After removal of 5 bases from V and 5 bases from J, the junction contained 7 bases not matched to a gene. The CDR3 loop spans 14 amino acids. The germline gives CDR1 MNHEY, CDR2 SVGEGT. The CDR3 reads CASSPLAERETQYF. Here the CDR3 DNA reads TGTGCCAGCAGTCCACTAGCGGAGCGGGAGACCCAGTACTTC.

This chain links TRBV28 with TRBJ2-7; TRBD1 might be the D (6 bases). Germline CDR1 and CDR2: MDHEN and SYDVKM. V lost 9 bases and J lost 4, with 10 bases in between. The CDR3 has 11 amino acids. The chain's CDR3 is CARQGRYEQYV. The CDR3 nucleotides read TGTGCCAGGCAGGGGCGATACGAGCAGTACGTC.

The rearrangement links TRBV20-1 to TRBJ2-1; 8 nucleotides agree with TRBD2. This CDR3 is 11 amino acids long. J lost 8 bases, V lost 5 bases, and 2 bases had no gene match. Germline V gene data show CDR1 as DFQATT and CDR2 as SNEGSKA (reference sequence). The chain's CDR3 is CSAGRGDEQFF. In DNA form, the CDR3 reads TGCAGTGCTGGGCGGGGGGATGAGCAGTTCTTC.

The V and J genes are TRBV2 and TRBJ1-3, with D unclear. Germline V CDR1 and CDR2: SNHLY, FYNNEI. This CDR3 comprises 16 residues. Trimming stripped 2 bases from V and 0 bases from J, with 11 bases between. CDR3: CASSEFSGYSGNTIYF. DNA for the CDR3: TGTGCCAGCAGTGAATTTTCGGGTTACTCTGGAAACACCATATATTTT.

V usage is TRBV10-2 and J usage is TRBJ2-1, with D possibly matching TRBD1 (6 bases). Trimming cost V 5 bases and J 12 bases, with 11 bases left between them. The CDR3 sequence is 11 residues long. Germline V gene data show CDR1 as WSHSY and CDR2 as SAAADI. Here the CDR3 DNA reads TGCGCCAGCAGTCCACAGGGAAGGCAGTTCTTC. Its protein product is CASSPQGRQFF.

The chain employs TRBV7-9 and TRBJ1-6; perhaps TRBD1 as D (6 bases). V was clipped by 5 bases and J by 9 bases, with 11 bases between them. CDR1 SEHNR and CDR2 FQNEAQ come from the germline V gene (reference sequence). CDR3 length: 13 amino acids. The CDR3 spells CASSPGQISPLHF. As DNA, the CDR3 is TGTGCCAGCAGCCCCGGACAGATTTCACCCCTCCACTTT.

This chain links TRBV2 with TRBJ2-4; 10 bases line up with TRBD1. The CDR3 totals 14 residues. CDR1 is SNHLY, CDR2 FYNNEI, per germline. Losses at the gene ends were 4 bases for V and 6 bases for J; bases not matched to a gene: 3. As DNA, the CDR3 is TGTGCCAGCAGTGCCAGACAGGGGGCAAACATTCAGTACTTC. Its translation is CASSARQGANIQYF.

The chain carries TRBV24-1 and TRBJ2-1; D is possibly TRBD1 (5 bases). Trimming took 3 bases from V and 12 from J, leaving 14 bases between them. CDR1 is KGHDR and CDR2 is SFDVKD in the germline V gene. CDR3 length: 13 amino acids. The CDR3 sequence: CATSDRESTGQFF. The CDR3 bases are TGTGCCACCAGTGATCGCGAAAGTACAGGGCAGTTCTTC.

V gene TRBV7-2 combines with J gene TRBJ1-1, with unresolved D. This CDR3 comprises 14 residues. V gave up 5 bases and J gave up 9 bases, with 19 bases separating them. Germline CDR1 reads SGHTA; CDR2 reads FQGNSA. CDR3 nucleotide sequence: TGTGCCAGCAGCCCAACAGCGGCATCACAAAAAGCTTTCTTT. This codes for CASSPTAASQKAFF.

The chain carries TRBV7-2 and TRBJ2-1, with D unresolved. The CDR3 runs to 11 residues. Trimming removed 2 bases from V and 10 bases from J, with 6 bases in between. Germline values: CDR1 SGHTA, CDR2 FQGNSA. The CDR3: CASSLSTEQFF. The CDR3 nucleotides are TGTGCCAGCAGCTTAAGCACCGAGCAGTTCTTC.

The rearrangement uses TRBV7-8 and TRBJ2-7; TRBD2 might be the D (6 bases). Looked up from germline, CDR1 is SGHVS and CDR2 is FQNEAQ. The CDR3 spans 13 residues. The V gene lost 4 bases and the J gene lost 1 base, with 8 bases spanning the gap. Here the CDR3 reads CASSWDSSYEQYF. In DNA, the CDR3 is TGTGCCAGCAGCTGGGACTCTTCCTACGAGCAGTACTTC.

This chain connects TRBV5-6 to TRBJ1-2; D gene uncertain. Germline assignment: CDR1 SGHDT and CDR2 YYEEEE. The CDR3 covers 14 residues. V shed 0 bases and J shed 8 bases, with 14 bases lying between them. Written as DNA, the CDR3 is TGTGCCAGCAGCTTGGTCGGCGGGTCTGACGGCTACACCTTC. Translated: CASSLVGGSDGYTF.

This rearrangement joins TRBV12-3 or TRBV12-4 to TRBJ1-2; 7 bases are shared with TRBD1. J gave up 8 bases and V 5 bases, and 8 bases lay outside the gene matches. The CDR3 spans 13 residues. The chain's CDR3 is CASSRGGENGYTF. The CDR3 DNA sequence: TGTGCCAGCAGTAGAGGGGGCGAGAACGGCTACACCTTC.

This clone was observed a single time. The V call is TRBV19, the J call TRBJ1-5, with 7 bases that match TRBD1. V gave up 6 bases and J gave up 0 bases; unmatched junction bases: 8. The germline CDR1 and CDR2 sequences are LNHDA and SQIVND (reference sequence). The CDR3 sequence is 16 residues long. DNA of the CDR3: TGTGCCAGTAGACTCGGACAGGTTGATAGCAATCAGCCCCAGCATTTT. Protein product: CASRLGQVDSNQPQHF. The variable domain in full, with the rest retrieved from reference TRBV19 and TRBJ1-5, is DGGITQSPKYLFRKEGQNVTLSCEQNLNHDAMYWYRQDPGQGLRLIYYSQIVNDFQKGDIAEGYSVSREKKESFPLTVTSAQKNPTAFYLCASRLGQVDSNQPQHFGDGTRLSIL.

This clone was seen just once. The chain is built from TRBV24-1 and TRBJ1-2, with D perhaps TRBD1 (5 bases). Deletions cut 5 bases from V and 5 bases from J, with 17 bases between. This CDR3 has 15 residues. Germline V gene sequence: CDR1 KGHDR, CDR2 SFDVKD. In DNA, the CDR3 is TGTGCCACCAGTGGCCCGGCAGGGAATCCTTATGGCTACACCTTC. Translating gives CATSGPAGNPYGYTF.